These 26 T cell receptor beta chains came from one sample sequenced in a study of CD4 T cells in relation to SARS-CoV-2 and coronaviruses. Data came from immunoSEQ multiplex PCR; TCRdb stores just in-frame clones and leaves some out. This sample has more than 25,000 clones, with 75% found just once. Their recognized antigens are unknown. Unexposed donor CD4+ T cells date from about 2011-2019, before the COVID-19 pandemic. Isolation of CD4+ T cells took place after approximately 11 days in culture. Sequenced: CD4+ T cells from PBMCs, cultured in vitro. The receptors were gathered from a human donor in good health.

The chain carries TRBV6-5 and TRBJ2-1, with TRBD1 identical over 7 bases. There are 14 residues in the CDR3. J was trimmed by 0 bases and V by 7 bases; bases with no gene match: 3. Germline V gene sequence: CDR1 MNHEY, CDR2 SVGAGI. The CDR3 loop is CASTRDSSYNEQFF. The CDR3 region has the DNA TGTGCCAGCACCCGGGACAGCTCCTACAATGAGCAGTTCTTC.

The V call is TRBV12-5, the J call TRBJ2-1, with 8 bases aligning to TRBD1. In germline, CDR1 is LGHNT, CDR2 FRNRAP. V shed 2 bases and J 5 bases; nucleotides not matched to a gene: 5. The CDR3 has 15 residues. The CDR3 DNA is TGTGCTAGTGGTTTGCCAGGGGGCCCCAACAATGAGCAGTTCTTC. It is translated as CASGLPGGPNNEQFF.

V and J are TRBV9 and TRBJ2-2; D possibly corresponds to TRBD2 (5 bases). The CDR3 consists of 15 residues. V shed 3 bases and J shed 6 bases, with 15 bases lying between them. From germline, CDR1 is SGDLS and CDR2 YYNGEE. CDR3 sequence (DNA): TGTGCCAGCAGCGCACGGGGTTCAAACGCCGGGGAGCTGTTTTTT. Residues: CASSARGSNAGELFF. Full variable domain (remainder filled in from reference TRBV9 and TRBJ2-2): DSGVTQTPKHLITATGQRVTLRCSPRSGDLSVYWYQQSLDQGLQFLIQYYNGEERAKGNILERFSAQQFPDLHSELNLSSLELGDSALYFCASSARGSNAGELFFGEGSRLTVL.

The chain uses TRBV5-6 and TRBJ2-7; D could derive from TRBD1 or TRBD2 (6 bases each). V gave up 4 bases and J gave up 7 bases, with 18 bases separating them. In germline, CDR1 is SGHDT, CDR2 YYEEEE. There are 14 residues in the CDR3. CDR3: CASSEQVGGGEQYF. In DNA form, the CDR3 reads TGTGCCAGCAGCGAACAGGTGGGGGGCGGGGAGCAGTACTTC.

A few counts support this clone. The rearrangement uses TRBV11-2 and TRBJ1-1; D gene uncertain. V was shortened by 4 bases and J by 0 bases, with 12 bases between the two germline ends. The CDR3 sequence is 15 residues long. Germline CDR1 and CDR2: SGHAT and FQNNGV. CDR3 bases: TGTGCCAGCAGCTACCTTCGGACGATGAACACTGAAGCTTTCTTT. It specifies CASSYLRTMNTEAFF.

J is TRBJ1-2 and V is TRBV7-9; 9 bases map to TRBD1. The CDR3 covers 17 residues. Looked up from germline, CDR1 is SEHNR and CDR2 is FQNEAQ (reference sequence). With V trimmed by 5 bases and J by 6 bases, 16 bases remained unmatched. The CDR3 reads CASSLLPGQGKRDGYTF. DNA of the CDR3: TGTGCCAGCAGCCTTCTCCCGGGACAGGGAAAAAGAGATGGCTACACCTTC.

The V call is TRBV5-6, the J call TRBJ2-3, with D hard to call. V was clipped by 0 bases and J by 2 bases, with 4 bases between them. The CDR3 totals 13 residues. The germline V gene encodes CDR1 SGHDT and CDR2 YYEEEE. CDR3 amino acids: CASSLGNTDTQYF. In nucleotides, the CDR3 is TGTGCCAGCAGCTTGGGCAACACAGATACGCAGTATTTT.

The chain is built from TRBV11-2 and TRBJ1-2; TRBD1 agrees at 11 bases. Germline lookup yields CDR1 SGHAT and CDR2 FQNNGV. V lost 5 bases and J lost 5; bases outside the gene matches: 4. The CDR3 runs 14 residues. The CDR3: CASSPGQGAYGYTF. The CDR3 DNA reads as TGTGCCAGCAGCCCTGGACAGGGGGCTTATGGCTACACCTTC.

The chain uses TRBV19 and TRBJ2-5, with a tentative D call TRBD1 (6 bases). V lost 6 bases, J lost 2 bases, and 13 bases lay in between. Germline CDR1 LNHDA, CDR2 SQIVND (reference sequence). The CDR3 runs 14 residues. CDR3 nucleotides: TGTGCCAGTAGCTCGACAGGAAGACAAGAGACCCAGTACTTC. It translates to CASSSTGRQETQYF.

The rearrangement uses TRBV6-5 and TRBJ2-1; 7 nucleotides agree with TRBD1. Losses at the gene ends were 5 bases for V and 6 bases for J; bases not matched to a gene: 4. Germline CDR1 MNHEY, CDR2 SVGAGI. This CDR3 contains 13 residues. DNA for the CDR3: TGTGCCAGCAGTCCCGGACAGGCCAATGAGCAGTTCTTC. As protein: CASSPGQANEQFF.

This clone was recorded once. The chain recombines TRBV6-4 with TRBJ2-1; D not resolved. CDR1 MRHNA and CDR2 SNTAGT come from the germline V gene. V was clipped by 4 bases and J by 9 bases, with 13 bases between them. This CDR3 has 13 amino acids. The CDR3 nucleotides read TGTGCCAGCAGTGGTTCCCTGATTAGTGAGCAGTTCTTC. Translated, it gives CASSGSLISEQFF.

This clone was seen a single time. The V gene is TRBV30, the J gene TRBJ2-1; TRBD1 aligns across 7 bases. J was trimmed by 0 bases and V by 8 bases; bases with no gene match: 7. Germline values: CDR1 GTSNPN, CDR2 SVGIG (reference sequence). The CDR3 totals 14 residues. The CDR3: CALLRQGSYNEQFF. DNA for the CDR3: TGTGCCCTTTTGCGACAGGGCTCCTACAATGAGCAGTTCTTC.

The J gene is TRBJ2-3, the V gene TRBV9; D possibly corresponds to TRBD2 (5 bases). The germline gives CDR1 SGDLS, CDR2 YYNGEE. CDR3 length equals 16 residues. Trimming removed 0 bases from V and 0 bases from J, with 11 bases in between. In nucleotides, the CDR3 is TGTGCCAGCAGCGTAGCGGCAGCGGTTAGCACAGATACGCAGTATTTT. Translated, it gives CASSVAAAVSTDTQYF.

This clone was seen once. The chain carries TRBV7-2 and TRBJ2-2; D remains ambiguous. Germline CDR1 and CDR2: SGHTA and FQGNSA. This CDR3 is 15 amino acids long. V was pared by 1 base and J by 0 bases, with 6 bases between. In DNA form, the CDR3 reads TGTGCCAGCAGCTTAGGCTGGGCGAACACCGGGGAGCTGTTTTTT. It translates to CASSLGWANTGELFF.

The table lists this clone with a few counts. The V call is TRBV6-5, the J call TRBJ2-1; D not resolved. Trimming took 6 bases from V and 9 from J, leaving 9 bases between them. CDR3 length equals 11 residues. CDR1 and CDR2 (germline): MNHEY, SVGAGI. The CDR3 DNA sequence: TGTGCCAGCAGCCGTAGAAGTGAGCAGTTCTTC. As protein: CASSRRSEQFF.

The rearrangement joins TRBV12-5 to TRBJ1-5, with TRBD1 matching 8 bases. This CDR3 comprises 13 residues. The germline V gene encodes CDR1 LGHNT and CDR2 FRNRAP. With V trimmed by 4 bases and J by 7 bases, 3 bases remained unmatched. This CDR3 is CASGWTGRQPQHF. The CDR3 DNA follows: TGTGCTAGTGGTTGGACAGGGAGGCAGCCCCAGCATTTT.

The V call is TRBV29-1, the J call TRBJ2-1; the D is unclear. Germline loops: CDR1 SQVTM, CDR2 ANQGSEA. The CDR3 contains 14 residues. The germline V and J ends were trimmed by 7 bases and 7 bases, with 20 bases remaining between them. The CDR3, as DNA: TGCAGCGCTGAGAGTGAAAGGGCTTGGAATGAGCAGTTCTTC. This codes for CSAESERAWNEQFF.

The rearrangement joins TRBV30 to TRBJ1-3, with D perhaps TRBD1 (6 bases). Germline CDR1 GTSNPN, CDR2 SVGIG (reference sequence). The germline V and J ends were trimmed by 1 base and 4 bases, with 11 bases remaining between them. The length of the CDR3 is 14 residues. Here the CDR3 reads CAWSDRARGNTIYF. CDR3 DNA sequence: TGTGCCTGGAGTGACAGGGCTAGGGGAAACACCATATATTTT.

V and J are TRBV6-5 and TRBJ1-5, with TRBD1 matching over 10 bases. The ends lost 5 bases at V and 8 bases at J; junction bases unmatched: 3. Germline CDR1 reads MNHEY; CDR2 reads SVGAGI. The CDR3 loop spans 13 amino acids. The CDR3 sequence is CASSRDRGEPQHF. For the CDR3, the DNA is TGTGCCAGCAGTCGGGACAGGGGAGAGCCCCAGCATTTT.

The chain links TRBV7-8 to TRBJ2-7, with 9 bases lining up with TRBD1. Germline assignment: CDR1 SGHVS and CDR2 FQNEAQ. Losses at the gene ends were 3 bases for V and 5 bases for J; bases not matched to a gene: 11. CDR3 size: 16 residues. CDR3 sequence: CASSFRPQTGGDEQYF. The CDR3 DNA is TGTGCCAGCAGCTTTCGGCCCCAAACAGGGGGCGACGAGCAGTACTTC.

The CDR3 nucleotides read TGTGCCAGCAGCCCCATGGGCCGATGGGCGCAGTATTTT. This codes for CASSPMGRWAQYF. The chain joins TRBV6-2 or TRBV6-3 to TRBJ2-3; D is undetermined. Germline values: CDR1 MNHEY, CDR2 SVGEGT. V lost 6 bases, J lost 10 bases, and 17 bases lay in between. The CDR3 runs 13 residues.

There are a few counts of this clone. This chain joins TRBV7-2 and TRBJ2-7; TRBD2 matches at 11 bases. CDR3 length equals 17 residues. The germline gives CDR1 SGHTA, CDR2 FQGNSA. Trimming at V came to 5 bases and at J to 3 bases, leaving 12 bases not matched to a gene. This CDR3 reads CASSPPRSGGGFYEQYF. The CDR3 DNA reads as TGTGCCAGCAGCCCCCCCCGTAGCGGGGGGGGTTTCTACGAGCAGTACTTC. Complete variable domain (other parts from reference TRBV7-2 and TRBJ2-7): GAGVSQSPSNKVTEKGKDVELRCDPISGHTALYWYRQSLGQGLEFLIYFQGNSAPDKSGLPSDRFSAERTGGSVSTLTIQRTQQEDSAVYLCASSPPRSGGGFYEQYFGPGTRLTVT.

This clone came up once. This sequence joins TRBV5-4 and TRBJ1-1; tentative D call: TRBD1 (5 bases). Looked up from germline, CDR1 is SGHNT and CDR2 is YYREEE (reference sequence). The CDR3 contains 17 residues. Deletions cut 0 bases from V and 2 bases from J, with 17 bases between. CDR3: CASSLGLRRGINTEAFF. The CDR3 nucleotides read TGTGCCAGCAGCTTGGGACTCCGCCGGGGGATAAACACTGAAGCTTTCTTT.

CDR3 coding DNA: TGTGCCAGCAGTCTGCTACAGGGGAAGCAGTACTTC. This sequence encodes CASSLLQGKQYF. The chain employs TRBV12-3 or TRBV12-4 and TRBJ2-7, with 7 bases identical to TRBD1. The CDR3 covers 12 residues. The V gene end was trimmed by 5 bases and the J gene end by 8 bases; junction bases not matched to a gene: 6.

The chain couples TRBV7-9 to TRBJ2-1, with a weak D call TRBD1 (6 bases). The V end was cut by 0 bases, the J end by 8 bases, with 11 bases between. The CDR3 consists of 14 residues. Germline-derived CDR1 and CDR2 are SEHNR and FQNEAQ (reference sequence). DNA for the CDR3: TGTGCCAGCAGCTTAGCAGGGGGAAGCGATGAGCAGTTCTTC. This encodes CASSLAGGSDEQFF.

CDR3 region: CAISESGSTGWGYEQYF. In DNA form, the CDR3 reads TGTGCCATCAGTGAGTCAGGGTCGACAGGGTGGGGGTACGAGCAGTACTTC. The V gene is TRBV10-3, the J gene TRBJ2-7; TRBD1 aligns across 7 bases. The CDR3 is made up of 17 amino acids. Germline CDR1 reads ENHRY; CDR2 reads SYGVKD. J was trimmed by 4 bases and V by 0 bases; bases with no gene match: 12.